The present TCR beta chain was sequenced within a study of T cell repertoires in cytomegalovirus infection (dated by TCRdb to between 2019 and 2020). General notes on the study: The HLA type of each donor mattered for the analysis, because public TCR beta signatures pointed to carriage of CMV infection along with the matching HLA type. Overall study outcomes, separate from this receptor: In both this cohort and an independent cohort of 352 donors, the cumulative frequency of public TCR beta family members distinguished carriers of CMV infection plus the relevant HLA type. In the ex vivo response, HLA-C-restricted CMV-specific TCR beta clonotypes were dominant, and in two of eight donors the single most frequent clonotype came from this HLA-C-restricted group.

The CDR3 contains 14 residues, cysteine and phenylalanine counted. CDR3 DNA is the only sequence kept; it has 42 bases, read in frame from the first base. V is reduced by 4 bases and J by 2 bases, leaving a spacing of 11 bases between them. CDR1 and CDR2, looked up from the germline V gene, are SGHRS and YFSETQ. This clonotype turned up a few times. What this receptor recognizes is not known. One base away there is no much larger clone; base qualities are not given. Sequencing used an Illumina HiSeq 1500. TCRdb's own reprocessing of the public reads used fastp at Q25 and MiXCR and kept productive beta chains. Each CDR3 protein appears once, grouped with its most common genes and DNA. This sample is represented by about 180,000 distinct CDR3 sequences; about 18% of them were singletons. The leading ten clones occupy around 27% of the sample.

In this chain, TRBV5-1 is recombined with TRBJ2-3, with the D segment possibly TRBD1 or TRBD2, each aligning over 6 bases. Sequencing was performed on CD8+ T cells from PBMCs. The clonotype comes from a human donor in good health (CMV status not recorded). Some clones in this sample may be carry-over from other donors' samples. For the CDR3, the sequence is CASSPGASTDTQYF. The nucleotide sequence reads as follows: TGCGCCAGCAGCCCGGGGGCCTCCACAGATACGCAGTATTTT. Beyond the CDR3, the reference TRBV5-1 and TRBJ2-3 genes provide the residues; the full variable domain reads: KAGVTQTPRYLIKTRGQQVTLSCSPISGHRSVSWYQQTPGQGLQFLFEYFSETQRNKGNFPGRFSGRQFSNSRSEMNVSTLELGDSALYLCASSPGASTDTQYFGPGTRLTVL.